The present T cell receptor beta chain was sequenced within a study of control samples from healthy donors and cancer patients. The repertoire was sequenced with immunoSEQ multiplex PCR; TCRdb's copy has only in-frame clones and lacks some. The data hold a few hundred thousand clones, with around 90% observed a single time. There are 15 residues in the CDR3. The germline CDR1 and CDR2 sequences are SGHDT and YYEEEE. Trimming cost V 0 bases and J 8 bases, with 17 bases left between them. This chain links TRBV5-6 with TRBJ1-2; tentative D call: TRBD1 (5 bases). Sequencing input: PBMCs. The clonotype was recovered from a man aged 40-50 years with head and neck cancer. The CDR3 sequence is CASSLVGTGAVGYTF. Here the CDR3 DNA reads TGTGCCAGCAGCTTGGTTGGGACCGGAGCAGTGGGCTACACCTTC.